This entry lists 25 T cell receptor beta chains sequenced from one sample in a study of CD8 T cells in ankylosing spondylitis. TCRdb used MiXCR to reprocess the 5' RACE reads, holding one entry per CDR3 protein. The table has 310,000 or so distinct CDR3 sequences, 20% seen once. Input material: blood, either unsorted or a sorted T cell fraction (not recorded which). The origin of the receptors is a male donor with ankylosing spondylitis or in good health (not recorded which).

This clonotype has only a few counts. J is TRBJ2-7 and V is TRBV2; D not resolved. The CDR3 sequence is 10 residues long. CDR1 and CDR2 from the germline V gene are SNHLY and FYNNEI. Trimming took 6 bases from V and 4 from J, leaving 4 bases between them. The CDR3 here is CASRLYEQYV. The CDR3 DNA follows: TGTGCCAGCAGATTATACGAGCAGTACGTC.

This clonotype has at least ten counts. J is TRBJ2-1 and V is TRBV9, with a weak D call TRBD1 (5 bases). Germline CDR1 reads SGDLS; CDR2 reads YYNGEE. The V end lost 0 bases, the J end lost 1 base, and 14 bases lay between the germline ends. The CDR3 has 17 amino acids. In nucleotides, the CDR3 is TGTGCCAGCAGCGTAGCTCCTAGGGGTCGGTCCTACAATGAGCAGTTCTTC. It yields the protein CASSVAPRGRSYNEQFF.

The CDR3 DNA is TGTGCCAGCAGTTACTCACCTACGGGACAGGGGCTCTACAATGAGCAGTTCTTC. It encodes CASSYSPTGQGLYNEQFF. V is TRBV6-2 or TRBV6-3 and J is TRBJ2-1; TRBD1 matches at 10 bases. After removal of 0 bases from V and 3 bases from J, the junction contained 8 bases not matched to a gene. The CDR3 covers 18 residues. Per the germline V gene, CDR1 is MNHEY and CDR2 is SVGEGT.

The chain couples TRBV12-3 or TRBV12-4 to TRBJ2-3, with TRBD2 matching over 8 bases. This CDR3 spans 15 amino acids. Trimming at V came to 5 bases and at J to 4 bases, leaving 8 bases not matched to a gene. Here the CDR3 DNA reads TGTGCCAGCAGTGCAGCGGGAGCGAGGGCAGATACGCAGTATTTT. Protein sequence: CASSAAGARADTQYF.

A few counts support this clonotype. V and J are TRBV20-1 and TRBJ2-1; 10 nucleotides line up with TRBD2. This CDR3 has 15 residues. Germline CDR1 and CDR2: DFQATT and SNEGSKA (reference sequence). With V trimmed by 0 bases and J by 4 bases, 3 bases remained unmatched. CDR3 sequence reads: CSARDLGLAYNEQFF. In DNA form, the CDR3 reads TGCAGTGCTAGAGATCTGGGACTAGCGTACAATGAGCAGTTCTTC.

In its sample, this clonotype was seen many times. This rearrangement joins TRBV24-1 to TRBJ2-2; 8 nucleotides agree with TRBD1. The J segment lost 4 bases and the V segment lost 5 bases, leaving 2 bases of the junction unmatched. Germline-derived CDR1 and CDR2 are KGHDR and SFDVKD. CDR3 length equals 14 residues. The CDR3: CATSAGGTTGELFF. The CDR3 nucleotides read TGTGCCACCAGTGCAGGGGGCACCACCGGGGAGCTGTTTTTT.

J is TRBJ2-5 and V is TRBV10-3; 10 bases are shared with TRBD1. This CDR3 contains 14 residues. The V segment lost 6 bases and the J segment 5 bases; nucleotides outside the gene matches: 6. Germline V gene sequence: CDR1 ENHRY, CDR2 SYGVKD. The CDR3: CAIRSDRGLETQYF. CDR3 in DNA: TGTGCCATCAGGAGTGACAGGGGGCTTGAGACCCAGTACTTC.

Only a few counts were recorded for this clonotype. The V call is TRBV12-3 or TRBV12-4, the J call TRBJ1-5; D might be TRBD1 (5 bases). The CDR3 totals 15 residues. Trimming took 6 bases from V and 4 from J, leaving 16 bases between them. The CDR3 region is CASSMSDSRNQPQHF. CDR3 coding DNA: TGTGCCAGCAGCATGTCCGACAGCAGAAATCAGCCCCAGCATTTT.

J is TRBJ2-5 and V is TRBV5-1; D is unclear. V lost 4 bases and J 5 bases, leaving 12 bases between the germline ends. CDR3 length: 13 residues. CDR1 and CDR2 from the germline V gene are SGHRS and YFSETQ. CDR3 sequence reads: CASSPERAETQYF. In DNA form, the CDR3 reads TGCGCCAGCAGCCCAGAACGTGCGGAGACCCAGTACTTC.

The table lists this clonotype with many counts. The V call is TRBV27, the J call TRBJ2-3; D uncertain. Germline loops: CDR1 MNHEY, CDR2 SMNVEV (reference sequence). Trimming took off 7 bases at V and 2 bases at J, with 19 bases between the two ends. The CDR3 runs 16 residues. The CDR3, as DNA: TGTGCCAGCAACCCGGGCTGGGTCTTGTCCACAGATACGCAGTATTTT. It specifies CASNPGWVLSTDTQYF.

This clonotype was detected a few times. CDR3 in amino acids: CSVETTDTQYF. CDR3 in DNA: TGCAGTGTTGAAACGACAGATACGCAGTATTTT. The chain joins TRBV20-1 to TRBJ2-3, with D hard to call. The CDR3 loop spans 11 amino acids. Germline V gives CDR1 DFQATT, CDR2 SNEGSKA (reference sequence). The V gene lost 7 bases and the J gene lost 3 bases, with 8 bases spanning the gap.

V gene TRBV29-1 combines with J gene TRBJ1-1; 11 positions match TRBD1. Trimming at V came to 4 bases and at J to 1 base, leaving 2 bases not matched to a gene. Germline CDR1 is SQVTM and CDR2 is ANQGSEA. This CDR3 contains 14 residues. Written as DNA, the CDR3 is TGCAGCGTTGGAGGACAGGGGGCGAACACTGAAGCTTTCTTT. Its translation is CSVGGQGANTEAFF.

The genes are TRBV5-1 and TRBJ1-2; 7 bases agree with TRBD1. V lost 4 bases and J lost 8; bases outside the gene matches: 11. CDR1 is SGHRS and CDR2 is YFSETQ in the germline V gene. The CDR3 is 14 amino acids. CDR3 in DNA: TGCGCCAGCAGCCCGGGACAGCCCCTAGAAGGCTACACCTTC. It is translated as CASSPGQPLEGYTF.

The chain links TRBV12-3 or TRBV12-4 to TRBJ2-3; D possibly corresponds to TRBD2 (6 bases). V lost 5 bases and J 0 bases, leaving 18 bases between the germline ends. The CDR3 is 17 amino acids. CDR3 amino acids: CASSPSQGLFSTDTQYF. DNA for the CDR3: TGTGCCAGCAGTCCATCCCAGGGACTGTTTAGCACAGATACGCAGTATTTT.

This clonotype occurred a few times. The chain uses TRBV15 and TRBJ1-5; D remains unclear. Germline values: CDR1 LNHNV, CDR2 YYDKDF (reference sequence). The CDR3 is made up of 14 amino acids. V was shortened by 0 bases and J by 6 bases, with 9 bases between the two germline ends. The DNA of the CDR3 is TGTGCCACCAGCAGAGATAGCCGGGGTCAGCCCCAGCATTTT. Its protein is CATSRDSRGQPQHF. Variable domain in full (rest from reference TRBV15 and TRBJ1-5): DAMVIQNPRYQVTQFGKPVTLSCSQTLNHNVMYWYQQKSSQAPKLLFHYYDKDFNNEADTPDNFQSRRPNTSFCFLDIRSPGLGDTAMYLCATSRDSRGQPQHFGDGTRLSIL.

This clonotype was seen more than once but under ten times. The CDR3 sequence is CASSFLTYNEQFF. The CDR3 bases are TGTGCCAGCAGCTTCTTAACCTACAATGAGCAGTTCTTC. This sequence joins TRBV7-9 and TRBJ2-1; D unclear. V was pared by 3 bases and J by 2 bases, with 5 bases between. Per the germline V gene, CDR1 is SEHNR and CDR2 is FQNEAQ (reference sequence). The CDR3 has 13 amino acids.

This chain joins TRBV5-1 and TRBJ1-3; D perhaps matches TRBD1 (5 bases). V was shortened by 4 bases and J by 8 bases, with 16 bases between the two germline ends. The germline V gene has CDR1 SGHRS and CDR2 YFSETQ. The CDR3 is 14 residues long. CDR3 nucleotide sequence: TGCGCCAGCAGCCACGGGACTTCCCGGGACACCATATATTTT. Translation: CASSHGTSRDTIYF.

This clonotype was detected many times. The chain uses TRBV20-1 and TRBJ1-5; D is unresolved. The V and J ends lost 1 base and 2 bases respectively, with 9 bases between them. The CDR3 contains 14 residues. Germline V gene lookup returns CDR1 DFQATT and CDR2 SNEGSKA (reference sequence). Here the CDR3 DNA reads TGCAGTGCTAGAGTGTTGCAGGGCAATCAGCCCCAGCATTTT. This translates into CSARVLQGNQPQHF.

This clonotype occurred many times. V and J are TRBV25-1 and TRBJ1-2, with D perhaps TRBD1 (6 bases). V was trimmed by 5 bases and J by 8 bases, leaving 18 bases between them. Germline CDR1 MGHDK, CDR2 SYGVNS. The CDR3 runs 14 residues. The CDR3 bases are TGTGCCAGCAGTCCCCTCACAGGGCCGGGGGGCTACACCTTC. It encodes CASSPLTGPGGYTF.

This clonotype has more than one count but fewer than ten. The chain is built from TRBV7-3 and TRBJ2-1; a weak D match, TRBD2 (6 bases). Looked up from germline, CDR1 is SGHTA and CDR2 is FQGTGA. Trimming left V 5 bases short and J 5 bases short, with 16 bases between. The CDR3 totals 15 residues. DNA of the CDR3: TGTGCCAGCAGCCAAGAAAGGACTAACAACAATGAGCAGTTCTTC. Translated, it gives CASSQERTNNNEQFF.

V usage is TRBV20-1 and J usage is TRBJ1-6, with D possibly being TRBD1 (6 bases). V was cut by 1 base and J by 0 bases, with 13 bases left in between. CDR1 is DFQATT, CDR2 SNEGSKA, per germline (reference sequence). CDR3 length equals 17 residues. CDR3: CSARVRTESSYNSPLHF. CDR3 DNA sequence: TGCAGTGCTAGAGTTAGGACAGAGAGCTCCTATAATTCACCCCTCCACTTT.

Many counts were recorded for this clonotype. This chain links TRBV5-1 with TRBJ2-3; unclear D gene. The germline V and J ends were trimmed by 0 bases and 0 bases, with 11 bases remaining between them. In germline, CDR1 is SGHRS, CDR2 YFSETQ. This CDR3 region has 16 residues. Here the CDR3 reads CASSLGRTSSTDTQYF. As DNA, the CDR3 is TGCGCCAGCAGCTTGGGGCGGACCTCTAGCACAGATACGCAGTATTTT.

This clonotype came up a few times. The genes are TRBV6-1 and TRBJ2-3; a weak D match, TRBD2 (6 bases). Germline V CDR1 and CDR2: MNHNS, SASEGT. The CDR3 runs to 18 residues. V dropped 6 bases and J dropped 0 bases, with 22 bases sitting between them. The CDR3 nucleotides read TGTGCCAGCAGCCCTATTTTGGGGGGATCCTCTAGCACAGATACGCAGTATTTT. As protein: CASSPILGGSSSTDTQYF.

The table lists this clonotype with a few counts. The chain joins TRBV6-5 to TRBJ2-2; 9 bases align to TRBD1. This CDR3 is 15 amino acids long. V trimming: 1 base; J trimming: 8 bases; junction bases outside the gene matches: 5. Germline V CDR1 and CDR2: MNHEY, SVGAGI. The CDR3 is CASSYWDRASGELFF. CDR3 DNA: TGTGCCAGCAGTTACTGGGACAGGGCCTCGGGGGAGCTGTTTTTT.

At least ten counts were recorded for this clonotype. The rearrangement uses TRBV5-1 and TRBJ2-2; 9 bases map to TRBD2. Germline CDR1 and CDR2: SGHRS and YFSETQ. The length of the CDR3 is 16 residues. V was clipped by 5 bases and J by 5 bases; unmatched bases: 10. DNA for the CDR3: TGCGCCAGCAGTTCGAGCGGGGGGCCGGGGACCGGGGAGCTGTTTTTT. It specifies CASSSSGGPGTGELFF.